Listed below are T cell receptor beta chains from one sample, sequenced in a study of cytomegalovirus exposure and HLA in healthy donors. This table comes from immunoSEQ multiplex PCR, and its TCRdb copy is limited to in-frame clones, with some not included. The data contain roughly 230,000 clones, roughly 91% of them singletons. Sample: PBMCs. These TCRs come from a girl aged 2-10 years in good health and CMV-seronegative. Both conserved end residues are trimmed from each CDR3.

AWRPRDLDSYEQY,TRBJ2-7,TRBV30
ASSWDSRTYEQY,TRBJ2-7,TRBV6-5
ASSSGLSRYNEQF,TRBJ2-1,TRBV5-6
ATSRDPDTQY,TRBJ2-3,TRBV15
ASSEGEYNSHSGRAVNEQF,TRBJ2-1,TRBV10-1
ASSIRLAGYNEQF,TRBJ2-1,TRBV5-1
ASSPEPFVKNIQY,TRBJ2-4,TRBV9
ATRAPGYEQY,TRBJ2-7,TRBV15
ASSASGRAVDEQF,TRBJ2-1,TRBV9
ATWDSFYGYT,TRBJ1-2,TRBV15
ASSPLTGEGEKLF,TRBJ1-4,TRBV7-9
ASSRSGNYEQY,TRBJ2-7,TRBV6-5
ASSVDWGVTEAF,TRBJ1-1,TRBV9
ASSYTGPQPQH,TRBJ1-5,TRBV27
ASSGDRALQETQY,TRBJ2-5,TRBV5-6
ASSVGLVGVYEQY,.,TRBV9
ASSLPGEGSPLH,TRBJ1-6,TRBV5-1
ASSLERNTEAF,TRBJ1-1,TRBV7-2
ASSDSQNTEAF,TRBJ1-1,TRBV18
AWSVPEVSVTQY,TRBJ2-5,TRBV30
SVGGDSGELF,TRBJ2-2,TRBV29-1
SVNRGATGELF,TRBJ2-2,TRBV29-1
AWRGLVGGTQY,TRBJ2-3,TRBV30
ASSPSDFYEQY,TRBJ2-7,TRBV5-1
AISESGRQGGDEQY,TRBJ2-7,TRBV10-3
ASSGQGARETQY,TRBJ2-5,TRBV6-4
SVPRVTGMGNMTTEAF,TRBJ1-1,TRBV29-1
AWSLASNTEAF,TRBJ1-1,TRBV30
ASSAGQPNSPLH,TRBJ1-6,TRBV9
ASSPIAAGYYEQY,TRBJ2-7,TRBV27
ASRTGMNTEAF,TRBJ1-1,TRBV5-1
ASSRDSEQF,TRBJ2-1,TRBV7-8
ASSFAGGPGELF,TRBJ2-2,TRBV11-3